The TCR beta chain described here comes from a study of CD8+ T cells in alopecia areata. In regard to this clone: As yet, its antigen is unknown.

Findings of the study overall: Clonality in the scalp and expanded CD8+ clones ranked among the top 100 were significantly decreased by tofacitinib. A large proportion of expanded lesional clones were detected persisting in scalp and blood during tofacitinib. Scalp samples also yield sequences from resident alphabeta T cells of normal skin.

cDNA serving as the sequencing template came from extracted, reverse transcribed RNA. This table comes from immunoSEQ multiplex PCR, and its TCRdb copy is limited to in-frame clones, with some not included. There are approximately 110,000 clones in the sample; about 60% occur only once, and 12% lies in the top ten. Germline V CDR1 and CDR2: SGHDT, YYEEEE. The CDR3 has 12 residues. The V end lost 3 bases, the J end lost 3 bases, and 7 bases lay between the germline ends. Indicated treatment: oral pan-JAK inhibitor, 5-10 mg twice daily. The material was CD8+ T cells sorted from blood, obtained at week 24, from a patient treated with tofacitinib. This chain joins TRBV5-6 and TRBJ2-7; D not resolved. This TCR came from a human donor with alopecia areata. DNA for the CDR3: TGTGCCAGCAGCTCACACGACTACGAGCAGTACTTC. Its protein is CASSSHDYEQYF.